This TCR beta chain was sequenced in a study of CD8+CD57+ T cells in acquired aplastic anemia. The CDR3 spans 11 residues. Trimming took 4 bases from V and 3 from J, leaving 6 bases between them. Germline lookup yields CDR1 DFQATT and CDR2 SNEGSKA (reference sequence). CDR3 and TCR beta VDJ profiling relied on genomic DNA as the template. TCRdb reprocessed the reads via MiXCR and lists one record per CDR3 protein. The sample carries 150,000 to 200,000 distinct CDR3 sequences, around 60% recorded once. The TCR was taken from a human donor in good health. The J gene is TRBJ1-2, the V gene TRBV20-1; D call uncertain. Sample: sorted CD4+, CD8+, or CD8+CD57+ T cells (not recorded which) from PBMCs. The CDR3: CSANYDYGYTF. CDR3 coding DNA: TGCAGTGCTAACTACGACTATGGCTACACCTTC.